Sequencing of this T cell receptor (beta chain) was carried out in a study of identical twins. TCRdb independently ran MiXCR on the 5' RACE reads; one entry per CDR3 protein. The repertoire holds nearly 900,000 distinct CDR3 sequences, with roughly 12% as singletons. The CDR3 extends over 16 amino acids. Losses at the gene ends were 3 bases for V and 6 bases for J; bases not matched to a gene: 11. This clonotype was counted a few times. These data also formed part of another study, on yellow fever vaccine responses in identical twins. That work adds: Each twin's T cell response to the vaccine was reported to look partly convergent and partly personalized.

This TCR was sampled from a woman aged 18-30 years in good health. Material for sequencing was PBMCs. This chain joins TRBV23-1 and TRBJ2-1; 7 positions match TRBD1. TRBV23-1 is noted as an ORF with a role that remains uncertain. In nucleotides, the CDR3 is TGCGCCAGCAGTCACCCCGACAGGGAAGGGTCCAATGAGCAGTTCTTC. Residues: CASSHPDREGSNEQFF.